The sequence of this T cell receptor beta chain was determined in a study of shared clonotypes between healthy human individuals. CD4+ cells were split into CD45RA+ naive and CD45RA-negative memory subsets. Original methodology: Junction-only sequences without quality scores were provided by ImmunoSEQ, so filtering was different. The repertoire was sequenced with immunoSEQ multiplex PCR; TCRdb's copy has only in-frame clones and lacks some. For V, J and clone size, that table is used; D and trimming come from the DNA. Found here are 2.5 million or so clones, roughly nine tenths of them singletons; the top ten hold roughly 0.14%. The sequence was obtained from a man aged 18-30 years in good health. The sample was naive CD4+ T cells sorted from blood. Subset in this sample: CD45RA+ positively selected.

The CDR3 is CAIGSSSSGANVLTF. The CDR3 DNA sequence: TGTGCCATTGGGTCTTCATCCTCTGGGGCCAACGTCCTGACTTTC. The rearrangement links TRBV10-3 to TRBJ2-6; D is ambiguous. Germline CDR1 reads ENHRY; CDR2 reads SYGVKD. The CDR3 length is 15 residues. V was pared by 9 bases and J by 0 bases, with 12 bases between.